This TCR beta chain was captured by sequencing in a study of blood T cell repertoires in COVID-19. Study as a whole: Researchers got acute and convalescent COVID-19 samples from the United States, Italy and Spain.

Under the authors' procedure: Reference gene primers were amplified, and this amplification served to estimate nucleated cell counts. Libraries were prepared by immunoSEQ multiplex PCR; TCRdb keeps only in-frame clonotypes and omits some of them. D and trimming were read from the DNA, whereas the V and J calls and clone size are those reported in that table. The sample records some 300,000 clones, over 75% being singletons. Individuals drawn from around 25 US areas were about 18 to 89 years old. Cohort 3 recovery required two negative PCRs, clearance, or symptom resolution. The CDR3 has 17 residues. CDR1 is SGHVS, CDR2 FNYEAQ, per germline. The ends were cut back, 4 bases at V and 6 bases at J, with 21 bases in the middle.

The sequence was collected from a woman aged 25 to 39 who had recovered from COVID-19. This chain joins TRBV7-6 and TRBJ1-4; tentatively, D is TRBD1 (5 bases). The specimen sequenced was PBMCs or T cells enriched from blood (not recorded which). CDR3 region: CASSWGELKGLDEKLFF. The CDR3 DNA is TGTGCCAGCAGCTGGGGGGAGTTAAAGGGGTTGGATGAAAAACTGTTTTTT.